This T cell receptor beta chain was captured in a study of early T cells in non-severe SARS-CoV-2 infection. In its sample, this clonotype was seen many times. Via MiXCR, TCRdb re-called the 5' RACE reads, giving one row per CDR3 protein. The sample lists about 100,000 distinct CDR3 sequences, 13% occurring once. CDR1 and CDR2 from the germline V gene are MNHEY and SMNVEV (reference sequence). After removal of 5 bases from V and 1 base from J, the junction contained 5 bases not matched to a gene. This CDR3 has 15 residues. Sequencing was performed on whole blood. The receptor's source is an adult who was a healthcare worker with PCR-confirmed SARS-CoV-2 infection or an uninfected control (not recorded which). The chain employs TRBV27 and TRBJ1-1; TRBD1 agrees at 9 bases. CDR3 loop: CASSQPGQGNTEAFF. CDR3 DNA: TGTGCCAGCAGTCAACCGGGACAGGGGAACACTGAAGCTTTCTTT.